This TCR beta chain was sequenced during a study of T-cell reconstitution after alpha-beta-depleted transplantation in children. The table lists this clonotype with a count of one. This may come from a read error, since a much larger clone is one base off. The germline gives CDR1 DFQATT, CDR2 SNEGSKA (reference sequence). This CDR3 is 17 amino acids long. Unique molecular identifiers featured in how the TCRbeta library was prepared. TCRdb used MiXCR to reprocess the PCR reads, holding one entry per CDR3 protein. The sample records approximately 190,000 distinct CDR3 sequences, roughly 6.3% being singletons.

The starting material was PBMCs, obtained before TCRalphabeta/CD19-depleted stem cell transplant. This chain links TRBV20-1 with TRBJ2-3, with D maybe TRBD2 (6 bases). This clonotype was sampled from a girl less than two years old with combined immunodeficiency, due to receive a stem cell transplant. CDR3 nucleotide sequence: TGCAGTGCTAGTGCCCTGATTATGGGAGGCAAGACAGATACGCATTATTTT. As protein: CSASALIMGGKTDTHYF.